Listed here is a single T cell receptor (beta chain). This sample is part of a study of beta chain features in type 1 diabetes. Investigators reverse transcribed all isolated RNA, so they sequenced expressed TCRB transcripts. Measured with immunoSEQ multiplex PCR; TCRdb has only the in-frame clones, and not every one. The sample shows hundreds of thousands of clones, roughly 8% of them seen only once. The V gene's germline CDR1 is MDHEN and CDR2 SYDVKM. The CDR3 totals 16 residues. V dropped 6 bases and J dropped 3; count of bases not matched to a gene: 5. Sequenced input: central memory CD4+ T cells from blood. The receptor comes from a woman aged 18-29 years in good health. The chain is built from TRBV28 and TRBJ2-3; 14 nucleotides line up with TRBD2. CDR3 nucleotide sequence: TGTGCCAGCAGCCGACTAGCGGGAGGGTCAACAGATACGCAGTATTTT. Translating it yields CASSRLAGGSTDTQYF.